This section outlines one T cell receptor beta chain sequence together with its context. The entry originates in a study of blood T cell repertoires in COVID-19. Across the study: Whether acute or convalescent, the COVID-19 samples came from the United States, Italy and Spain.

Sequencing was performed with immunoSEQ multiplex PCR; in TCRdb, only in-frame clones are kept and a portion is missing. The data contain roughly 160,000 clones, approximately 91% of them singletons. V shed 2 bases and J 4 bases; nucleotides not matched to a gene: 8. This CDR3 has 16 amino acids. Germline values: CDR1 MNHEY, CDR2 SVGAGI. Material: peripheral blood. J is TRBJ2-7 and V is TRBV6-5; TRBD1 matches 10 bases. The receptor was derived from a man between 18 and 29 years old with acute or convalescent COVID-19. CDR3 coding DNA: TGTGCCAGCAGTTACCGTCGACAGGGGGCCCTATACGAGCAGTACTTC. It yields the protein CASSYRRQGALYEQYF.